The source of this TCR beta chain is a study of low-dose radiotherapy and immunotherapy resistance in tumors. Study-level information: At a dose of 200 mg/m2, intravenous cyclophosphamide was given every two weeks, one day before radiation and immunotherapy. Each patient took aspirin at a dose of 300 mg by mouth once daily over the course of four cycles, with dosing beginning on cycle 1 day 1.

V lost 1 base and J 6 bases, leaving 7 bases between the germline ends. The germline gives CDR1 SGHAT, CDR2 FQNNGV. The CDR3 is 12 amino acids. Primers targeting TRAV and TRBV primed first-strand cDNA, covering alpha and beta chains. With a constant-region primer and a V-primer adapter, TCRs were subjected to approximately 21 PCR cycles of amplification. Via MiXCR, TCRdb re-called the reads, giving one row per CDR3 protein. The sample yields 95,000 to 100,000 distinct CDR3 sequences, less than 25% seen once. Time point: after trial treatment. The treatment denotes: LDRT plus nivolumab, ipilimumab, low-dose cyclophosphamide and aspirin (RACIN trial). Advanced solid tumors lacking tumor-infiltrating lymphocytes characterized eligible patients.

This chain uses TRBV11-2 with TRBJ2-7; D is possibly TRBD1 (6 bases). The specimen was PBMCs, collected after low-dose radiotherapy plus immunotherapy. This TCR was recovered from a male donor with prostate cancer. CDR3 in amino acids: CASSLARGEQYF. CDR3 sequence (DNA): TGTGCCAGCAGCTTAGCCAGGGGCGAGCAGTACTTC.